This T cell receptor (beta chain) was sequenced in a study of Ad26.COV2.S vaccination and SARS-CoV-2 variants. Treatment defined: approximately 18 received Ad26.COV2.S at low or high dose, single or two shots; about five received placebo; per-sample allocation not given. Day 63 after the first vaccine or placebo injection was the time point for sampling. Clones were read by immunoSEQ multiplex PCR, and TCRdb kept only the in-frame ones, dropping some. Of about 350,000 clones listed, more than 85% are singletons. The CDR3 contains 14 residues. The germline CDR1 and CDR2 sequences are SGDLS and YYNGEE. Trimming removed 0 bases at V and 3 bases at J, with 6 bases between.

Sequenced material: peripheral blood, taken in a trial of Ad26.COV2.S vaccine versus placebo. The clonotype originates from a person aged 18-65 years who received the Ad26.COV2.S COVID-19 vaccine or a placebo. The J gene is TRBJ2-2, the V gene TRBV9; D is unclear. CDR3 coding DNA: TGTGCCAGCAGCGTAGGTGACTACACCGGGGAGCTGTTTTTT. It yields the protein CASSVGDYTGELFF.